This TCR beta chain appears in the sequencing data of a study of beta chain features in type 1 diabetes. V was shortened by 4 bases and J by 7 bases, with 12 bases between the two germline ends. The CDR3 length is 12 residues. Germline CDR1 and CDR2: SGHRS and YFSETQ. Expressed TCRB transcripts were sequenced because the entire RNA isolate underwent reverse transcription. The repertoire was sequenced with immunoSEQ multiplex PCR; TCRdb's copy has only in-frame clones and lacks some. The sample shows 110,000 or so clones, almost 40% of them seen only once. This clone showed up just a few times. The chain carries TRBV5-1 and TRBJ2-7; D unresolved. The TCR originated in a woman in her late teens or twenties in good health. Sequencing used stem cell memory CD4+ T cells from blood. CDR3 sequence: CASSPLRGEQYF. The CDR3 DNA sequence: TGCGCCAGCAGCCCCTTACGAGGTGAGCAGTACTTC.